Listed below are T cell receptor beta chains from one sample, sequenced in a study of shared clonotypes between healthy human individuals. Sequenced by immunoSEQ multiplex PCR; TCRdb stores in-frame clones only, minus some. The sample yields just over 2,000,000 clones, approximately 95% seen once. What was sequenced was naive CD4+ T cells sorted from blood. The receptors derive from a man younger than 35 in good health. Both conserved end residues are part of each CDR3. A D gene is named only where the DNA matches it firmly. Clone size appears in some rows only: once, few, many, or a class for an expanded clone.

d_call clone_size j_call v_call cdr3_aa cdr3_nt
. . TRBJ2-3 TRBV6-5 CASSRGADTQYF TGTGCCAGCAGTCGAGGGGCAGATACGCAGTATTTT
. once TRBJ1-5 TRBV21-1 CASSTRDRGLHQPQHF TGTGCCAGCAGCACCAGGGACAGGGGGCTCCATCAGCCCCAGCATTTT
. many TRBJ1-1 TRBV2 CASRVLRGLEAFF TGTGCCAGCAGGGTACTAAGGGGCCTTGAAGCTTTCTTT
. . TRBJ1-3 TRBV30 CAWSALGRNTIYF TGTGCCTGGAGTGCCCTGGGTAGGAACACCATATATTTT
TRBD2 few TRBJ2-3 TRBV7-2 CASSSTTSGGYRGTQYF TGTGCCAGCAGCTCCACGACTAGCGGGGGGTACCGGGGTACGCAGTATTTT
. . TRBJ1-2 TRBV5-1 CASSWGEDYGYTF TGCGCCAGCAGCTGGGGTGAGGACTATGGCTACACCTTC
. . TRBJ2-3 TRBV27 CASRREGGAATQYF TGTGCCAGCAGACGCGAGGGGGGAGCCGCAACGCAGTATTTT
. . TRBJ2-5 TRBV5-4 CASSLEGGQETQYF TGTGCCAGCAGCTTGGAAGGGGGTCAGGAGACCCAGTACTTC
TRBD1 . TRBJ1-2 TRBV28 CASSLTTGGARGYTF TGTGCCAGCAGTTTAACGACAGGGGGCGCACGGGGCTACACCTTC
. . TRBJ2-7 TRBV11-2 CASRRAGLTYEQYF TGTGCCAGCCGTCGGGCGGGACTGACCTACGAGCAGTACTTC
TRBD1 . TRBJ1-1 TRBV30 CAWSGGVSEAFF TGTGCCTGGTCAGGGGGCGTATCTGAAGCTTTCTTT
TRBD2 . TRBJ2-7 TRBV5-1 CASSPGGNAYEQYF TGCGCCAGCAGCCCGGGGGGAAACGCATACGAGCAGTACTTC
. . TRBJ2-5 TRBV9 CASSAKLGSSSRQETQYF TGTGCCAGCAGCGCAAAGCTAGGGTCCTCATCAAGGCAAGAGACCCAGTACTTC
. . TRBJ2-7 TRBV7-2 CASSAGVFEQYF TGTGCCAGCAGCGCCGGAGTTTTCGAGCAGTACTTC
. . TRBJ2-3 TRBV18 CASSPVPDTQYF TGTGCCAGCTCACCTGTACCAGATACGCAGTATTTT
TRBD1 . TRBJ1-2 TRBV9 CASSVDGTDFYGYTF TGTGCCAGCAGCGTGGACGGGACAGACTTTTATGGCTACACCTTC
. . TRBJ2-7 TRBV29-1 CSVKGVLLYEQYF TGCAGCGTCAAAGGAGTCCTCCTCTACGAGCAGTACTTC
. . TRBJ2-1 TRBV6-6 CASSYNKNEQFF TGTGCCAGCAGTTACAACAAGAATGAGCAGTTCTTC
TRBD2 . TRBJ2-1 TRBV18 CASSKGASGAYNEQFF TGTGCCAGCTCAAAAGGGGCTAGCGGAGCCTACAATGAGCAGTTCTTC
TRBD1 . TRBJ1-4 TRBV30 CAWSDRGKGGKLFF TGTGCCTGGAGTGACAGGGGGAAGGGTGGAAAACTGTTTTTT
TRBD1 . TRBJ1-2 TRBV6-6 CASSPSGTGSGYTF TGTGCCAGCAGTCCTTCCGGGACAGGGAGCGGCTACACCTTC
. . TRBJ1-2 TRBV5-4 CASSSLLSPYTF TGTGCCAGCAGCTCATTGTTGAGTCCCTACACCTTC
. . TRBJ1-6 TRBV2 CASRMNYQDNSPLHF TGTGCCAGCAGAATGAATTACCAGGACAATTCACCCCTCCACTTT
TRBD1 . TRBJ2-7 TRBV27 CASSSQGSFYEQYF TGTGCCAGCAGTTCACAGGGGAGCTTCTACGAGCAGTACTTC
TRBD1 . TRBJ2-5 TRBV5-4 CASNDRVEETQYF TGTGCCAGCAACGACAGGGTGGAAGAGACCCAGTACTTC
TRBD1 . TRBJ1-5 TRBV5-4 CASSSGTGSRDSNQPQHF TGTGCCAGCAGCTCCGGGACAGGGAGTCGCGATAGCAATCAGCCCCAGCATTTT